Shown below are 15 T cell receptor beta chains from a single sample sequenced in a study of post-analysis software for immune sequencing data (dated by TCRdb to 2014 to 2015). On the study overall, not on this receptor specifically: Patients showed significantly higher frequencies than controls for five TRBV segments, among them TRBV5-6, TRBV5-1 and TRBV20-1.

Their antigen targets remain unknown. To prepare the library, PCR was applied. Sequencing relied on an Illumina HiSeq 2500. Unique molecular identifiers were incorporated into TCR beta cDNA libraries to reduce PCR and sequencing biases. The public reads were reanalyzed by TCRdb: fastp trimming at Q25, MiXCR alignment, in-frame beta chains only. Under each unique CDR3 protein, matching rows form one entry showing the most common genes and DNA. The sample profile shows 600,000 to 750,000 distinct CDR3 sequences; approximately 60% of them were found once. The ten biggest clones cover 10% to 12% of the sample. The sample comprised blood. Receptors were obtained from a girl aged 2-10 years with multiple sclerosis.

With respect to this clonotype: A read error may account for a junction end that differs from germline. The J gene is TRBJ2-3, the V gene TRBV30, with 9 bases matching TRBD2. The germline CDR1 and CDR2 sequences are GTSNPN and SVGIG (reference sequence). The CDR3 totals 14 residues. The CDR3 sequence: CAWRLAASTDTQDF. The CDR3 DNA reads as TGTGCCTGGCGACTAGCGGCTAGCACAGATACGCAGGATTTT.

CDR3 in DNA: TGTGCCAGCACTACCCGACAGACCCTCGGCGAGCAGTACTTC. Translating it yields CASTTRQTLGEQYF. The chain couples TRBV7-9 to TRBJ2-4, with D perhaps TRBD1 (5 bases). The DNA end favors TRBJ2-7, so the J call may be wrong. CDR1 is SEHNR and CDR2 is FQNEAQ in the germline V gene (reference sequence). This CDR3 region has 14 residues.

V is TRBV2 and J is TRBJ1-6, with D uncertain. With 2 bases removed from V and 6 bases from J, the gap between germline ends came to 17 bases. CDR1 is SNHLY, CDR2 FYNNEI, per germline. This CDR3 is 17 amino acids long. The CDR3 bases are TGTGCCAGCAGTGAAAGGGAAGTCCGTACCTTTAATTCACCCCTCCACTTT. Its translation is CASSEREVRTFNSPLHF.

This clonotype was detected a few times. This chain links TRBV4-2 with TRBJ2-3; D assignment may be TRBD1 or TRBD2 (5 bases each). V gave up 0 bases and J gave up 6 bases, with 16 bases separating them. Germline values: CDR1 LGHNA, CDR2 YNFKEQ. This CDR3 region has 16 residues. The CDR3 DNA reads as TGTGCCAGCAGCCAAGAGGGGACCCTGCGAGGGGATACGCAGTATTTT. As protein: CASSQEGTLRGDTQYF.

The V gene is TRBV20-1, the J gene TRBJ2-7; D call uncertain. The CDR3 runs to 11 residues. Between the trimmed V and J ends, which lost 6 bases and 5 bases, there was a span of 11 bases. Germline V gene data show CDR1 as DFQATT and CDR2 as SNEGSKA (reference sequence). The DNA for the CDR3 is TGCAGTGCCCGCATGGGCGACGAGCAGTACTTC. Protein product: CSARMGDEQYF.

The chain combines TRBV29-1 with TRBJ2-5; no clear D. The germline CDR1 and CDR2 sequences are SQVTM and ANQGSEA. V gave up 7 bases and J gave up 3 bases, with 6 bases separating them. This CDR3 region has 10 residues. CDR3 coding DNA: TGCAGCGGTGGAGAAGAGACCCAGTACTTC. It yields the protein CSGGEETQYF.

About this clonotype: A read error is possible here, since a much larger clone lies one base away. This sequence joins TRBV20-1 and TRBJ2-3; TRBD2 matches 7 bases. The CDR3 length is 15 residues. V shed 3 bases, J shed 7 bases, and the junction held 13 bases outside the gene matches. CDR1 and CDR2 (germline): DFQATT, SNEGSKA (reference sequence). CDR3 sequence: CSASPWEGLINTQYF. DNA for the CDR3: TGCAGTGCTAGTCCGTGGGAGGGCCTTATTAATACGCAGTATTTT.

The genes are TRBV5-1 and TRBJ2-3; TRBD2 matches 10 bases. Germline V gives CDR1 SGHRS, CDR2 YFSETQ. The V and J ends lost 0 bases and 4 bases, in that order; junction bases with no gene match: 5. This CDR3 region has 16 residues. The chain's CDR3 is CASSLGESGGADTQYF. The CDR3 bases are TGCGCCAGCAGCTTGGGGGAAAGCGGGGGGGCAGATACGCAGTATTTT.

The J gene is TRBJ2-1, the V gene TRBV9; unclear D gene. Looked up from germline, CDR1 is SGDLS and CDR2 is YYNGEE. V dropped 3 bases and J dropped 0 bases, with 7 bases sitting between them. This CDR3 is built from 14 residues. CDR3 coding DNA: TGTGCCAGCAGCGCTGCAGCCTCCTACAATGAGCAGTTCTTC. This translates into CASSAAASYNEQFF.

The chain is built from TRBV4-2 and TRBJ2-3; D gene unclear. This CDR3 has 14 residues. CDR1 and CDR2 (germline): LGHNA, YNFKEQ. V was trimmed by 1 base and J by 0 bases, leaving 5 bases between them. In DNA, the CDR3 is TGTGCCAGCAGCCAAGTAGGCAGCACAGATACGCAGTATTTT. Amino acid sequence: CASSQVGSTDTQYF.

The V and J genes are TRBV7-9 and TRBJ2-4; tentatively, D is TRBD2 (6 bases). This CDR3 is 13 amino acids long. Germline V gives CDR1 SEHNR, CDR2 FQNEAQ (reference sequence). V lost 1 base and J 8 bases, leaving 9 bases between the germline ends. Written as DNA, the CDR3 is TGTGCCAGCAGCTTAGTCGGGAGCGACATTCAGTACTTC. It translates to CASSLVGSDIQYF. Combining the CDR3 with reference TRBV7-9 and TRBJ2-4 gives the whole variable domain DTGVSQNPRHKITKRGQNVTFRCDPISEHNRLYWYRQTLGQGPEFLTYFQNEAQLEKSRLLSDRFSAERPKGSFSTLEIQRTEQGDSAMYLCASSLVGSDIQYFGAGTRLSVL.

This chain links TRBV5-1 with TRBJ1-4; weak D call: TRBD1 (6 bases). The CDR3 contains 15 residues. Trimming took 1 base from V and 8 from J, leaving 15 bases between them. CDR1 and CDR2 (germline): SGHRS, YFSETQ. The CDR3 sequence is CASSLNGGRAEKLFF. For the CDR3, the DNA is TGCGCCAGCAGCTTGAATGGGGGCCGGGCAGAAAAACTGTTTTTT.

V gene TRBV9 combines with J gene TRBJ1-2; no clear D. The germline CDR1 and CDR2 sequences are SGDLS and YYNGEE. The CDR3 loop spans 13 amino acids. Trimming removed 2 bases from V and 4 bases from J, with 9 bases in between. CDR3 DNA: TGTGCCAGCAGCGTTTCCATTTCCTATGGCTACACCTTC. It yields the protein CASSVSISYGYTF.

In this sample, this clonotype turned up a few times. The V gene is TRBV5-1, the J gene TRBJ1-4; 11 bases map to TRBD1. This CDR3 comprises 16 residues. The germline gives CDR1 SGHRS, CDR2 YFSETQ. V shed 2 bases, J shed 7 bases, and the junction held 7 bases outside the gene matches. The CDR3 region is CASSLRTGGSVEKLFF. The CDR3 DNA reads as TGCGCCAGCAGCTTAAGGACAGGGGGCAGCGTTGAAAAACTGTTTTTT.

The rearrangement joins TRBV29-1 to TRBJ2-6, with D unclear. This CDR3 contains 14 residues. Germline V gives CDR1 SQVTM, CDR2 ANQGSEA. Trimming took 6 bases from V and 0 from J, leaving 9 bases between them. CDR3 sequence: CSVKQYSGANVLTF. CDR3 in DNA: TGCAGCGTGAAGCAGTACTCTGGGGCCAACGTCCTGACTTTC. The whole variable domain, remainder taken from reference TRBV29-1 and TRBJ2-6, is SAVISQKPSRDICQRGTSLTIQCQVDSQVTMMFWYRQQPGQSLTLIATANQGSEATYESGFVIDKFPISRPNLTFSTLTVSNMSPEDSSIYLCSVKQYSGANVLTFGAGSRLTVL.